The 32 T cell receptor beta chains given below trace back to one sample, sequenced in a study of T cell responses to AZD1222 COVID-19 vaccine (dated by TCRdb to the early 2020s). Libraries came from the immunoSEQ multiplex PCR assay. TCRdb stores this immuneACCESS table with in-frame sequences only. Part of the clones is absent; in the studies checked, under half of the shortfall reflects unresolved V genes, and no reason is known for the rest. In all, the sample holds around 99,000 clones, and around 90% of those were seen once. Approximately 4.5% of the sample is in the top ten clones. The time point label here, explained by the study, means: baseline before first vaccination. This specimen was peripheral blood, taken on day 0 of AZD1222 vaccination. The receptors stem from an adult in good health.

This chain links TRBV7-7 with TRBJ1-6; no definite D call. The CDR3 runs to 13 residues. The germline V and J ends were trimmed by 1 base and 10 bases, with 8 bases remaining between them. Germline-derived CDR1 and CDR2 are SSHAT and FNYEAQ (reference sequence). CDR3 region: CASSLGEGSPLHF. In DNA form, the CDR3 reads TGTGCCAGCAGCTTAGGGGAAGGCTCACCCCTCCACTTT.

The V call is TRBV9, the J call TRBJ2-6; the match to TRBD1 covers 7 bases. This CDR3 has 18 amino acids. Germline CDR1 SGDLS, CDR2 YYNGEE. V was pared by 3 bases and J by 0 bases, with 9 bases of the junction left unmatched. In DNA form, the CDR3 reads TGTGCCAGCAGCGCGGGGACAGTACCATCCTCTGGGGCCAACGTCCTGACTTTC. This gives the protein CASSAGTVPSSGANVLTF.

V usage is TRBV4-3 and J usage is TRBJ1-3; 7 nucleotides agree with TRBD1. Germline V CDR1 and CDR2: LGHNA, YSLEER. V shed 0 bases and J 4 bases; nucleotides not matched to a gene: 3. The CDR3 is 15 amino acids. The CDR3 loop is CASSQEEGAGNTIYF. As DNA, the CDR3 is TGCGCCAGCAGCCAAGAGGAGGGGGCCGGAAACACCATATATTTT.

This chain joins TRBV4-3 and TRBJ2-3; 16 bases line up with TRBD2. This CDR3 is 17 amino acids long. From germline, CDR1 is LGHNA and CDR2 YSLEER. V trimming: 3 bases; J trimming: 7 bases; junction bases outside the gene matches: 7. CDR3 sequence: CASSHSGLAGGPHTQYF. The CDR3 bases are TGCGCCAGCAGCCATTCGGGACTAGCGGGAGGGCCGCATACGCAGTATTTT.

The CDR3 region has the DNA TGTGCCAGCAGTCTCGACAGTTACAATGAGCAGTTCTTC. Translated, it gives CASSLDSYNEQFF. The V gene is TRBV27, the J gene TRBJ2-1, with D perhaps matching TRBD1 (5 bases). The CDR3 is made up of 13 amino acids. Germline loops: CDR1 MNHEY, CDR2 SMNVEV (reference sequence). The V end lost 5 bases, the J end lost 4 bases, and 9 bases lay between the germline ends.

The CDR3 sequence is CASSLGAGQPQHF. The CDR3 DNA sequence: TGTGCCAGCAGCTTAGGAGCTGGTCAGCCCCAGCATTTT. The chain has TRBV11-1 and TRBJ1-5; D ambiguous. The germline gives CDR1 SGHAT, CDR2 FQDESV (reference sequence). Trimming pared 1 base from V and 6 bases from J, leaving 7 bases between. The CDR3 sequence is 13 residues long. Complete variable domain (other parts from reference TRBV11-1 and TRBJ1-5): EAEVAQSPRYKITEKSQAVAFWCDPISGHATLYWYRQILGQGPELLVQFQDESVVDDSQLPKDRFSAERLKGVDSTLKIQPAELGDSAMYLCASSLGAGQPQHFGDGTRLSIL.

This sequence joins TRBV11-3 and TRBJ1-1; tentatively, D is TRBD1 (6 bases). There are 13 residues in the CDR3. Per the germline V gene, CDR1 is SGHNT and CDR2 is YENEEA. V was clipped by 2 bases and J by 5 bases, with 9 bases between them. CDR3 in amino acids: CASSLRGYTEAFF. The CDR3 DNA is TGTGCCAGCAGCTTAAGGGGGTATACTGAAGCTTTCTTT.

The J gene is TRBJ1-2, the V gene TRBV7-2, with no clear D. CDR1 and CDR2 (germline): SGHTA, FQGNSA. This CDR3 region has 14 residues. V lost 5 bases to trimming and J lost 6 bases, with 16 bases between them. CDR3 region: CASSLSHGPDGYTF. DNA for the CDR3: TGTGCCAGCAGCCTAAGTCATGGGCCGGATGGCTACACCTTC.

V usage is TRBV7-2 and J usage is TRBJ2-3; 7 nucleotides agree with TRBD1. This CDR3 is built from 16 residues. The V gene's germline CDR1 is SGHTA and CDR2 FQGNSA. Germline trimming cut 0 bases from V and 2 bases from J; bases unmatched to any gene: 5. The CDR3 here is CASSLADRTITDTQYF. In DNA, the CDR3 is TGTGCCAGCAGCTTAGCGGACAGGACAATCACAGATACGCAGTATTTT.

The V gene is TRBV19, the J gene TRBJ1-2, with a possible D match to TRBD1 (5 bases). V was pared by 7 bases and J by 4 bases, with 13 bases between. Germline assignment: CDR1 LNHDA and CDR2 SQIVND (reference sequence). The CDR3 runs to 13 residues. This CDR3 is CASTLRGSYGYTF. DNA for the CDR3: TGTGCCAGTACCCTTCGGGGGTCCTATGGCTACACCTTC.

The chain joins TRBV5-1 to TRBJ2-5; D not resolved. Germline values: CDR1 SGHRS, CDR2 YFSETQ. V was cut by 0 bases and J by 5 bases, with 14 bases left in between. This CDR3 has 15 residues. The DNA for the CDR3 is TGCGCCAGCAGCTTGGTGGCTACCCCGGGTGAGACCCAGTACTTC. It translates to CASSLVATPGETQYF.

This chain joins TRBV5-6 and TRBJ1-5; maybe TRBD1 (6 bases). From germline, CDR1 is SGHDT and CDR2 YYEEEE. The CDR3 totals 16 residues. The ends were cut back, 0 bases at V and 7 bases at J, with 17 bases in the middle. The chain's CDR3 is CASSLAGGGAYQPQHF. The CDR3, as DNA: TGTGCCAGCAGCTTGGCCGGCGGGGGGGCGTACCAGCCCCAGCATTTT.

The CDR3 DNA is TGTGCCAGCAGCTTGTTCGGGAGGGTCAATGAGCAGTTCTTC. Translated: CASSLFGRVNEQFF. This chain joins TRBV11-2 and TRBJ2-1; 8 nucleotides match TRBD2. CDR1 and CDR2 from the germline V gene are SGHAT and FQNNGV. The CDR3 is made up of 14 amino acids. V shed 3 bases, J shed 6 bases, and the junction held 4 bases outside the gene matches.

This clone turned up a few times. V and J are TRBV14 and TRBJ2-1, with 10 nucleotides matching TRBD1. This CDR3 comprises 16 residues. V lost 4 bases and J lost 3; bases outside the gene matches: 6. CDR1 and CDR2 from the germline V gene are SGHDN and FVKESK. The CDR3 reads CASSPLGQGLYNEQFF. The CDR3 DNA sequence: TGTGCCAGCAGCCCCCTGGGACAGGGGCTCTACAATGAGCAGTTCTTC.

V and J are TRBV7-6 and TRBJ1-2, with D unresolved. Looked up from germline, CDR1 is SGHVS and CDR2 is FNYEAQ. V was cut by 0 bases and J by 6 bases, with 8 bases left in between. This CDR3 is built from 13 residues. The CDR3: CASSLAHGDGYTF. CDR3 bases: TGTGCCAGCAGCTTAGCTCACGGGGATGGCTACACCTTC.

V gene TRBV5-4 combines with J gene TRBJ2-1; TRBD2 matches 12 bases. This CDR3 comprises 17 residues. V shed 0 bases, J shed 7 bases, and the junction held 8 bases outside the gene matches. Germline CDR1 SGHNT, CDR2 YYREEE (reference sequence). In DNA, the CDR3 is TGTGCCAGCAGCTTGGGGTCCCCTAGCGGGAGGGAGAATGAGCAGTTCTTC. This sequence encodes CASSLGSPSGRENEQFF.

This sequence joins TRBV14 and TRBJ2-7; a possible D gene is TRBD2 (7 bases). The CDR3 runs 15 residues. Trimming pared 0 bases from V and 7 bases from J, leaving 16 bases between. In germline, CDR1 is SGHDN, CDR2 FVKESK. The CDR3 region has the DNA TGTGCCAGCAGCCAAGATCTACTCGCGGGGGCTGAGCAGTACTTC. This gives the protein CASSQDLLAGAEQYF.

CDR3 nucleotides: TGTGCCAGCAGTTATCTGGGAGGTAGCTATGGCTACACCTTC. As protein: CASSYLGGSYGYTF. The V call is TRBV6-6, the J call TRBJ1-2; D not certain. Germline V CDR1 and CDR2: MNHNY, SVGAGI (reference sequence). Trimming pared 3 bases from V and 4 bases from J, leaving 12 bases between. CDR3 length equals 14 residues.

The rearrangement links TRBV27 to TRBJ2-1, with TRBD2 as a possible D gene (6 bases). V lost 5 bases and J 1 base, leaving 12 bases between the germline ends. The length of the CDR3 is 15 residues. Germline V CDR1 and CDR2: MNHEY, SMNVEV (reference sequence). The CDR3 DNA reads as TGTGCCAGCAGTAGAGCGGGCCTGTCCTACAATGAGCAGTTCTTC. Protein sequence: CASSRAGLSYNEQFF.

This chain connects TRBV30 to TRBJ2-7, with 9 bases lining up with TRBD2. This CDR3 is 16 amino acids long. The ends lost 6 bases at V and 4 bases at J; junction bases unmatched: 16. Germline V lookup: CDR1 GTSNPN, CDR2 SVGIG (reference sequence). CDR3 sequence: CACRAGGPRSLYEQYF. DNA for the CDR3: TGTGCCTGTCGGGCGGGAGGGCCTCGATCCCTTTACGAGCAGTACTTC.

Written as DNA, the CDR3 is TGTGCCAGCAGAACACGACAGAGTTGGGCTGAAGCTTTCTTT. The encoded protein is CASRTRQSWAEAFF. The V gene is TRBV6-5, the J gene TRBJ1-1, with D possibly being TRBD1 (5 bases). Trimming pared 6 bases from V and 6 bases from J, leaving 17 bases between. From germline, CDR1 is MNHEY and CDR2 SVGAGI. The CDR3 has 14 amino acids.

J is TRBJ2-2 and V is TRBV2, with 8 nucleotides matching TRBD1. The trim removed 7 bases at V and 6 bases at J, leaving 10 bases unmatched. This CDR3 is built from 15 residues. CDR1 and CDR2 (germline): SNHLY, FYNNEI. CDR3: CASTLDRGVAGELFF. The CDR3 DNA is TGTGCCAGCACCCTTGACAGGGGAGTCGCCGGGGAGCTGTTTTTT.

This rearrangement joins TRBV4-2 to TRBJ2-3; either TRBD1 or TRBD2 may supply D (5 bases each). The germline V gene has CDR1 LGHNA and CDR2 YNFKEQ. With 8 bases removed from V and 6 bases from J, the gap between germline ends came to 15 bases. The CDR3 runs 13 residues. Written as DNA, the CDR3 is TGTGCCAGCGTTAGGGACCTGGGGGATACGCAGTATTTT. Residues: CASVRDLGDTQYF.

This chain's CDR3 is CASRRLANEQFF. The CDR3 DNA reads as TGTGCCAGCAGGCGACTAGCAAATGAGCAGTTCTTC. This sequence joins TRBV7-2 and TRBJ2-1; TRBD2 matches 7 bases. J gave up 7 bases and V 6 bases, and 3 bases lay outside the gene matches. Germline V gives CDR1 SGHTA, CDR2 FQGNSA. The CDR3 loop spans 12 amino acids. Based on the CDR3 plus reference TRBV7-2 and TRBJ2-1, the full variable domain is GAGVSQSPSNKVTEKGKDVELRCDPISGHTALYWYRQSLGQGLEFLIYFQGNSAPDKSGLPSDRFSAERTGGSVSTLTIQRTQQEDSAVYLCASRRLANEQFFGPGTRLTVL.

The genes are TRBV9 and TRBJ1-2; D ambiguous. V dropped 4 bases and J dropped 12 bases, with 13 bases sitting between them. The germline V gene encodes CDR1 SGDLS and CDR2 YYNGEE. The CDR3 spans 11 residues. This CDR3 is CASSPGSVDTF. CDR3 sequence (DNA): TGTGCCAGCAGCCCGGGGAGTGTGGACACCTTC. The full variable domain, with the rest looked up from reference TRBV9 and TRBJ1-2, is DSGVTQTPKHLITATGQRVTLRCSPRSGDLSVYWYQQSLDQGLQFLIQYYNGEERAKGNILERFSAQQFPDLHSELNLSSLELGDSALYFCASSPGSVDTFGSGTRLTVV.

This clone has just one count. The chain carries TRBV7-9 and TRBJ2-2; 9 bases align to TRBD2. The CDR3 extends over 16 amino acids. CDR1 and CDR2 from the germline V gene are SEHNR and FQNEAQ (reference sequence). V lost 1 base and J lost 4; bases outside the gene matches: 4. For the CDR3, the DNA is TGTGCCAGCAGCTTAGTCCGCGGGAGGGCCACCGGGGAGCTGTTTTTT. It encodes CASSLVRGRATGELFF.

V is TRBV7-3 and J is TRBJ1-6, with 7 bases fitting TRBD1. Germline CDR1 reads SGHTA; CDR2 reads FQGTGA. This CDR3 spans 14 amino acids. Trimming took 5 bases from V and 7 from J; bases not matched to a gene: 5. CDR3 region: CASSPTGSNSPLHF. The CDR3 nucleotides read TGTGCCAGCAGCCCGACAGGGTCGAATTCACCCCTCCACTTT.

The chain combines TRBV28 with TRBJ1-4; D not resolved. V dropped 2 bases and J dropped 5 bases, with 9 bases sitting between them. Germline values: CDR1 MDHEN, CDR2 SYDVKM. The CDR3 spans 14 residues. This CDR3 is CASSLPSTNEKLFF. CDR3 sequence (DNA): TGTGCCAGCAGTTTACCGAGTACCAATGAAAAACTGTTTTTT.

The chain's CDR3 is CASSPQGRTEAFF. The CDR3 DNA sequence: TGTGCCAGCAGCCCGCAGGGTCGGACTGAAGCTTTCTTT. The rearrangement uses TRBV7-3 and TRBJ1-1, with D perhaps matching TRBD1 (5 bases). CDR3 length: 13 amino acids. V was cut by 5 bases and J by 5 bases, with 12 bases left in between. Germline-derived CDR1 and CDR2 are SGHTA and FQGTGA.

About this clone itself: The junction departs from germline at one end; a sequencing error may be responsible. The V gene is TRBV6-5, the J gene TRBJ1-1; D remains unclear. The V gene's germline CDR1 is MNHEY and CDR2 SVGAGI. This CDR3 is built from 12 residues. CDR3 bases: TGTGCCAGCAGTCACTCGAACACTGAAGCTTTCTTT. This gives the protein CASSHSNTEAFF.

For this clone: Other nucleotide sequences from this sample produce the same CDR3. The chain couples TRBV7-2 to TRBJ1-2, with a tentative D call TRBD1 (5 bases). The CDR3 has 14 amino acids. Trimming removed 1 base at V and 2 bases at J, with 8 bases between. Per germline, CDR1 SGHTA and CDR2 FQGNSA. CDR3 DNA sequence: TGTGCCAGCAGCTTAGAGGGGCGAAACTATGGCTACACCTTC. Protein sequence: CASSLEGRNYGYTF.

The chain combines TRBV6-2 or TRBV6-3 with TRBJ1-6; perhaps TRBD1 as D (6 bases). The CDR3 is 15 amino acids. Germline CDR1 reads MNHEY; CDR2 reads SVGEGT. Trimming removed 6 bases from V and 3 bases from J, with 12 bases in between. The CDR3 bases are TGTGCCAGCAGACCTATGGACAGCTATAATTCACCCCTCCACTTT. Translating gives CASRPMDSYNSPLHF.